Listed below are T cell receptor beta chains from one sample, sequenced in a study of blood T cell repertoires in COVID-19. Repertoires were generated with immunoSEQ multiplex PCR, while TCRdb's copy carries only in-frame clones and drops some. The sample includes 95,000 to 130,000 clones, 90% of them seen just once. The sample taken for sequencing was peripheral blood. All receptors come from a human donor with active COVID-19. The donor label of this sample is uncertain. The CDR3 runs from the conserved cysteine through the conserved F or W. Each record gives: V gene, J gene, D gene, clone size, CDR3 protein, CDR3 DNA. A D gene is named only where the DNA matches it firmly. Clone size is shown for a subset of rows, as once, few, many or a class of expanded clone.

TRBV19,TRBJ2-7,TRBD1,-,CASSPGQRYEQYF,TGTGCCAGTAGCCCGGGACAGCGCTACGAGCAGTACTTC
TRBV10-3,TRBJ2-1,TRBD1,-,CAISGPPTGGWLNNEQFF,TGTGCCATCAGTGGCCCCCCGACAGGGGGCTGGCTCAACAATGAGCAGTTCTTC
TRBV15,TRBJ1-5,TRBD1,few,CATSRGDRFNQPQHF,TGTGCCACCAGCAGGGGGGACAGGTTCAATCAGCCCCAGCATTTT
TRBV27,TRBJ1-2,-,-,CASSLSWGTQYYGYTF,TGTGCCAGCAGTTTATCGTGGGGGACACAATACTATGGCTACACCTTC
TRBV20-1,TRBJ2-5,TRBD2,-,CSASALSGGSWVTQYF,TGCAGTGCTAGTGCCCTGAGCGGGGGAAGTTGGGTGACCCAGTACTTC
TRBV27,TRBJ2-7,TRBD2,-,CASSQPGLLYEQYF,TGTGCCAGCAGCCAACCGGGACTACTCTACGAGCAGTACTTC
TRBV6-4,TRBJ1-2,TRBD1,-,CASSRGQGEGYTF,TGTGCCAGCAGTCGGGGACAGGGCGAAGGCTACACCTTC
TRBV27,TRBJ2-7,-,-,CASSFDRGYYEQYF,TGTGCCAGCAGTTTTGACCGGGGATACTACGAGCAGTACTTC
TRBV24-1,TRBJ2-5,-,-,CATSLTQGPQETQYF,TGTGCCACCAGTTTAACCCAGGGCCCTCAAGAGACCCAGTACTTC
TRBV4-2,TRBJ2-7,TRBD2,-,CASSQGSLAGGGEQYF,TGTGCCAGCAGCCAAGGGTCTCTAGCGGGGGGCGGCGAGCAGTACTTC
TRBV7-2,TRBJ2-2,-,-,CASSLAGFNTGELFF,TGTGCCAGCAGCTTGGCGGGGTTCAACACCGGGGAGCTGTTTTTT
TRBV5-1,TRBJ1-6,-,-,CASRSTGYGSPLHF,TGCGCCAGCAGATCTACAGGGTACGGCTCACCCCTCCACTTT
TRBV29-1,TRBJ2-7,-,-,CSVVSGADYEQYF,TGCAGCGTTGTGTCAGGGGCTGACTACGAGCAGTACTTC
TRBV7-2,TRBJ2-2,TRBD2,-,CASSSGLTNTGELFF,TGTGCCAGCAGCTCGGGACTAACTAACACCGGGGAGCTGTTTTTT
TRBV27,TRBJ2-7,-,-,CASSPFGLSSYEQYF,TGTGCCAGCAGTCCCTTCGGACTAAGCTCCTACGAGCAGTACTTC
TRBV28,TRBJ1-2,-,-,CATSSWRGYTF,TGTGCCACCTCTTCTTGGAGGGGCTACACCTTC
TRBV7-2,TRBJ2-3,-,-,CASSLVFSGGRSTDTQYF,TGTGCCAGCAGCTTAGTATTTTCTGGGGGCAGAAGCACAGATACGCAGTATTTT
TRBV6-5,TRBJ2-7,TRBD2,-,CASSYSAAGAYEQYF,TGTGCCAGCAGTTATTCGGCGGCGGGGGCCTACGAGCAGTACTTC
TRBV2,TRBJ2-3,TRBD1,once,CASSVGTGYTDTQYF,TGTGCCAGCAGTGTCGGGACAGGGTACACAGATACGCAGTATTTT
TRBV20-1,TRBJ1-1,-,-,CSAEGTPEAFF,TGCAGTGCGGAGGGAACCCCTGAAGCTTTCTTT
TRBV4-1,TRBJ1-1,-,-,CASSQEPLIGRGFGTEAFF,TGCGCCAGCAGCCAAGAACCGTTGATCGGCAGGGGTTTCGGTACTGAAGCTTTCTTT
TRBV6-6,TRBJ2-7,TRBD2,-,CASSYSASGAYEQYF,TGTGCCAGCAGTTACTCGGCTAGCGGGGCCTACGAGCAGTACTTC
TRBV4-1,TRBJ2-7,TRBD1,few,CASSHGQGAYEQYF,TGCGCCAGCAGCCACGGACAGGGGGCCTACGAGCAGTACTTC
TRBV27,TRBJ2-1,TRBD1,-,CASSLGQGTYNEQFF,TGTGCCAGCAGTCTCGGACAGGGGACCTACAATGAGCAGTTCTTC
TRBV5-1,TRBJ2-7,-,-,CASSLSSVQYEQYF,TGCGCCAGCAGCTTATCTAGCGTACAGTACGAGCAGTACTTC
TRBV19,TRBJ2-3,TRBD2,-,CASSWTGTRNAGGHTDTQYF,TGTGCCAGTAGTTGGACCGGGACAAGGAATGCGGGGGGACACACAGATACGCAGTATTTT
TRBV6-5,TRBJ1-1,TRBD1,-,CASRQGAHTEAFF,TGTGCCAGCAGACAGGGGGCCCACACTGAAGCTTTCTTT
TRBV14,TRBJ2-2,TRBD2,-,CASSRTGTSQVPTGELFF,TGTGCCAGCAGCCGAACCGGGACTAGCCAGGTCCCCACCGGGGAGCTGTTTTTT
TRBV5-1,TRBJ2-3,-,-,CASSLWRGRTDTQYF,TGCGCCAGCAGCTTGTGGAGGGGGCGGACAGATACGCAGTATTTT
TRBV7-9,TRBJ1-6,-,-,CASSKEGYNSPLHF,TGTGCCAGCAGCAAGGAGGGTTATAATTCACCCCTCCACTTT
TRBV19,TRBJ2-7,-,-,CASSTAYPYEQYF,TGTGCCAGTAGCACAGCATACCCCTACGAGCAGTACTTC
TRBV9,TRBJ1-4,-,-,CASSGQDRIGGKLFF,TGTGCCAGCAGCGGGCAGGATAGAATCGGGGGAAAACTGTTTTTT
TRBV19,TRBJ1-5,TRBD1,-,CASRLDDRGHQPQHF,TGTGCCAGTAGACTCGACGACAGGGGTCACCAGCCCCAGCATTTT
TRBV4-1,TRBJ1-3,-,-,CASSQGGNSGNTIYF,TGCGCCAGCAGCCAAGGCGGTAACTCTGGAAACACCATATATTTT
TRBV30,TRBJ2-3,TRBD2,-,CAWSVLAGGGTQYF,TGTGCCTGGAGTGTACTGGCGGGGGGAGGAACGCAGTATTTT
TRBV7-9,TRBJ2-7,-,-,CASSPRRGVYSYEQYF,TGTGCCAGCAGCCCACGCAGGGGGGTCTATTCTTACGAGCAGTACTTC
TRBV27,TRBJ2-1,-,-,CASSYRGSSYNEQFF,TGTGCCAGCAGTTACCGGGGTAGCTCCTACAATGAGCAGTTCTTC
TRBV6-6,TRBJ2-1,-,-,CASTPAGSYEQFF,TGTGCCAGCACCCCAGCGGGTAGTTATGAGCAGTTCTTC
TRBV14,TRBJ1-1,-,-,CASSNGYTEAFF,TGTGCCAGCAGCAACGGGTACACTGAAGCTTTCTTT
TRBV11-3,TRBJ2-3,-,-,CASSHIIAPDTQYF,TGTGCCAGCAGCCATATCATAGCACCAGATACGCAGTATTTT
TRBV16,TRBJ1-5,-,-,CASSQFLGAGQPQHF,TGTGCCAGCAGCCAATTTTTAGGGGCTGGTCAGCCCCAGCATTTT
TRBV4-2,TRBJ2-7,-,-,CASSQSQGYEQYF,TGTGCCAGCAGCCAAAGTCAGGGGTACGAGCAGTACTTC
TRBV11-2,TRBJ1-5,-,-,CASSLGWAQPQHF,TGTGCCAGCAGCTTGGGTTGGGCCCAGCCCCAGCATTTT
TRBV12-3/TRBV12-4,TRBJ1-2,TRBD1,-,CASTLRTGAGYTF,TGTGCCAGCACCCTGCGGACAGGGGCTGGCTACACCTTC
TRBV6-2/TRBV6-3,TRBJ1-5,TRBD1,-,CASSYEMDRGRLGQPQHF,TGTGCCAGCAGTTACGAAATGGACAGGGGGCGATTGGGACAGCCCCAGCATTTT
TRBV5-6,TRBJ2-7,TRBD2,few,CASSLYLAGRGEQYF,TGTGCCAGCAGCTTGTATCTAGCGGGGAGGGGCGAGCAGTACTTC
TRBV6-2/TRBV6-3,TRBJ2-7,-,-,CASSPLPAGVSYEQYF,TGTGCCAGCAGTCCCCTCCCAGCGGGCGTCTCCTACGAGCAATACTTC
TRBV10-3,TRBJ2-5,TRBD2,-,CAISDPDPSGGGETQYF,TGTGCCATCAGTGACCCTGACCCTAGCGGGGGGGGTGAGACCCAGTACTTC
TRBV5-8,TRBJ1-2,-,once,CASSSGNQYGYTF,TGTGCCAGCAGCTCCGGGAATCAATATGGCTACACCTTC
TRBV9,TRBJ1-6,-,-,CASSPEGGYSPLHF,TGTGCCAGCAGCCCAGAGGGCGGGTATTCACCCCTCCACTTT
TRBV6-6,TRBJ1-6,-,-,CASSYSQGRDSPLHF,TGTGCCAGCAGTTACTCTCAGGGTAGGGATTCACCCCTCCACTTT
TRBV3-1/TRBV3-2,TRBJ2-4,TRBD2,-,CASSRRTSGTLAKNIQYF,TGTGCCAGCAGCCGAAGGACTAGCGGGACTCTAGCCAAAAACATTCAGTACTTC
TRBV5-4,TRBJ2-7,TRBD1,once,CASSLGDRGGEQYF,TGTGCCAGCAGCTTGGGGGACAGAGGGGGCGAGCAGTACTTC
TRBV6-2/TRBV6-3,TRBJ2-2,-,once,CASSRTANTGELFF,TGTGCCAGCAGCCGGACAGCGAACACCGGGGAGCTGTTTTTT